The 5 T cell receptor beta chains reported below all come from one sample, sequenced in a study of technical replicates of blood from several donors. Libraries were prepared by immunoSEQ multiplex PCR; TCRdb keeps only in-frame clonotypes and omits some of them. The table includes 60,000 to 90,000 clones, 85% to 95% detected once. Sequenced material: T cells isolated from PBMCs. The receptors originated from a human donor in good health.

The V and J genes are TRBV27 and TRBJ2-7, with a weak D call TRBD2 (5 bases). Trimming took off 9 bases at V and 0 bases at J, with 12 bases between the two ends. The V gene's germline CDR1 is MNHEY and CDR2 SMNVEV (reference sequence). The CDR3 covers 13 residues. The CDR3 bases are TGTGCCAGTCTGGGAGACGGCTCCTACGAGCAGTACTTC. This codes for CASLGDGSYEQYF.

This chain connects TRBV28 to TRBJ1-1; D is possibly TRBD1 (5 bases). Trimming took off 6 bases at V and 11 bases at J, with 25 bases between the two ends. This CDR3 spans 15 amino acids. Germline values: CDR1 MDHEN, CDR2 SYDVKM. DNA for the CDR3: TGTGCCAGCAGGTCCCAGGGCAAAGGCCCTATTAGGGCTTTCTTT. Translating it yields CASRSQGKGPIRAFF.

The CDR3 is CASRGAGEQYF. CDR3 nucleotides: TGTGCCAGCAGGGGGGCTGGCGAGCAGTACTTC. V usage is TRBV2 and J usage is TRBJ2-7; tentatively, D is TRBD1 (6 bases). V was shortened by 6 bases and J by 6 bases, with 9 bases between the two germline ends. Germline V lookup: CDR1 SNHLY, CDR2 FYNNEI. The CDR3 runs to 11 residues.

Here the CDR3 DNA reads TGTGCCAGCAGCGCGAGCGGGAGTTTCGACGAGCAGTACTTC. Translation gives CASSASGSFDEQYF. The rearrangement links TRBV9 to TRBJ2-7, with 8 bases aligning to TRBD2. The CDR3 runs 14 residues. Trimming at V came to 3 bases and at J to 5 bases, leaving 7 bases not matched to a gene. CDR1 is SGDLS, CDR2 YYNGEE, per germline.

The V and J genes are TRBV5-1 and TRBJ2-1; D may be TRBD1 (5 bases). Between the trimmed V and J ends, which lost 0 bases and 10 bases, there was a span of 8 bases. Germline lookup yields CDR1 SGHRS and CDR2 YFSETQ. CDR3 length equals 12 residues. The DNA of the CDR3 is TGCGCCAGCAGCTTGGTAGGGGTCGAGCAGTTCTTC. Translating gives CASSLVGVEQFF.